This entry features one TCR beta chain sequence. The CDR3 totals 15 residues. CDR1 SGHKS and CDR2 YYEKEE come from the germline V gene (reference sequence). The ends lost 4 bases at V and 3 bases at J; junction bases unmatched: 6. The data derive from a study of blood T cell repertoires in COVID-19. Study information: PBMCs, B-cell-depleted T cells, or T cells provided the cDNA or gDNA that made up the material.

In the source study's methods: Counts of nucleated cells, estimated from reference gene primer amplification, were obtained. Only in-frame clones appear in the TCRdb table, and some are missing; sequencing was by immunoSEQ multiplex PCR. Clonal size and the V and J genes are those of that table, whereas D and trimming came from the DNA. Found here are approximately 10,000 clones, 75% to 90% of them singletons; the top ten hold approximately 5.6%. The source is a human donor in a cohort sampled during active COVID-19. The chain combines TRBV5-5 with TRBJ2-2, with 7 bases fitting TRBD1. Sequences were obtained from peripheral blood. The CDR3 DNA is TGTGCCAGCAGCCGACAGGGTCAGTACACCGGGGAGCTGTTTTTT. Protein sequence: CASSRQGQYTGELFF.